These 18 T cell receptor beta chains were sequenced from one sample in a study of blood T cell repertoires in COVID-19. TCRdb's table, derived via immunoSEQ multiplex PCR, lists solely in-frame clones and lacks some. The sample holds roughly 280,000 clones, roughly 91% seen once. Sequencing input: PBMCs or T cells enriched from blood (not recorded which). The source is a woman aged 55-70 years who had recovered from COVID-19.

The chain carries TRBV7-6 and TRBJ2-5; D might be TRBD1 (5 bases). Deletions cut 1 base from V and 5 bases from J, with 8 bases between. From germline, CDR1 is SGHVS and CDR2 FNYEAQ. The CDR3 loop spans 13 amino acids. Here the CDR3 DNA reads TGTGCCAGCAGCTTAGGGGGCTGGGAGACCCAGTACTTC. Protein: CASSLGGWETQYF. Combining the CDR3 with reference TRBV7-6 and TRBJ2-5 gives the whole variable domain GAGVSQSPRYKVTKRGQDVALRCDPISGHVSLYWYRQALGQGPEFLTYFNYEAQQDKSGLPNDRFSAERPEGSISTLTIQRTEQRDSAMYRCASSLGGWETQYFGPGTRLLVL.

V usage is TRBV28 and J usage is TRBJ1-2; D is ambiguous. Germline CDR1 reads MDHEN; CDR2 reads SYDVKM. The CDR3 is made up of 14 amino acids. Between the trimmed V and J ends, which lost 3 bases and 0 bases, there was a span of 8 bases. This CDR3 is CASSLEAANYGYTF. The DNA for the CDR3 is TGTGCCAGCAGTTTGGAGGCAGCTAACTATGGCTACACCTTC.

This chain joins TRBV28 and TRBJ2-3; 9 bases agree with TRBD2. The CDR3 loop spans 16 amino acids. CDR1 is MDHEN, CDR2 SYDVKM, per germline. J lost 2 bases, V lost 6 bases, and 9 bases had no gene match. This chain's CDR3 is CASRMGLAGVTDTQYF. CDR3 DNA: TGTGCCAGCAGGATGGGGTTAGCGGGAGTCACAGATACGCAGTATTTT.

The chain uses TRBV7-2 and TRBJ1-3; D may be TRBD1 (5 bases). Germline CDR1 and CDR2: SGHTA and FQGNSA. V was cut by 4 bases and J by 0 bases, with 13 bases left in between. The CDR3 is made up of 16 amino acids. DNA for the CDR3: TGTGCCAGCAGCTGGGGGGTCTCCTACTCTGGAAACACCATATATTTT. As protein: CASSWGVSYSGNTIYF.

The rearrangement joins TRBV30 to TRBJ1-6; no clear D. The CDR3 runs to 18 residues. Trimming left V 0 bases short and J 0 bases short, with 15 bases between. Germline V CDR1 and CDR2: GTSNPN, SVGIG (reference sequence). The CDR3, as DNA: TGTGCCTGGAGTGTACGTCGGAGAGGTAGCTCCTATAATTCACCCCTCCACTTT. This gives the protein CAWSVRRRGSSYNSPLHF. The complete variable domain, with remaining parts taken from reference TRBV30 and TRBJ1-6, reads SQTIHQWPATLVQPVGSPLSLECTVEGTSNPNLYWYRQAAGRGLQLLFYSVGIGQISSEVPQNLSASRPQDRQFILSSKKLLLSDSGFYLCAWSVRRRGSSYNSPLHFGNGTRLTVT.

In this sample, this clone turned up once. The rearrangement links TRBV11-2 to TRBJ2-7, with 11 bases aligning to TRBD2. J lost 3 bases, V lost 6 bases, and 4 bases had no gene match. The CDR3 consists of 14 residues. The V gene's germline CDR1 is SGHAT and CDR2 FQNNGV. DNA for the CDR3: TGTGCCAGCAGGCCCGGGACTAGCGGCTACGAGCAGTACTTC. This codes for CASRPGTSGYEQYF.

Here the CDR3 DNA reads TGCGCCAGCAGTCAAGGGGGGGACCCGGTTCACACCGGGGAGCTGTTTTTT. It is translated as CASSQGGDPVHTGELFF. V is TRBV23-1 and J is TRBJ2-2; 7 bases fit TRBD2. TRBV23-1 is noted as an ORF with a role that remains uncertain. The length of the CDR3 is 17 residues. Losses at the gene ends were 2 bases for V and 3 bases for J; bases not matched to a gene: 9.

V and J are TRBV10-2 and TRBJ2-2; D unclear. Germline values: CDR1 WSHSY, CDR2 SAAADI. CDR3 length: 14 residues. The V gene lost 3 bases and the J gene lost 7 bases, with 12 bases spanning the gap. CDR3 protein: CASSDGGTVGELFF. CDR3 DNA sequence: TGCGCCAGCAGTGACGGTGGTACGGTCGGGGAGCTGTTTTTT.

The chain carries TRBV12-3 or TRBV12-4 and TRBJ1-5, with D perhaps matching TRBD1 (5 bases). The ends were cut back, 2 bases at V and 7 bases at J, with 6 bases in the middle. CDR3 length equals 12 residues. CDR3 DNA: TGTGCCAGCAGTTTACGGGGGCAGCCCCAGCATTTT. It codes for CASSLRGQPQHF.

The chain joins TRBV11-2 to TRBJ1-5, with 7 bases identical to TRBD1. CDR3 size: 14 residues. Germline lookup yields CDR1 SGHAT and CDR2 FQNNGV. V was pared by 2 bases and J by 4 bases, with 2 bases of the junction left unmatched. The CDR3 bases are TGTGCCAGCAGCTTATCAGGGGGGAATCAGCCCCAGCATTTT. Translating gives CASSLSGGNQPQHF.

The chain employs TRBV4-1 and TRBJ1-5; 10 bases agree with TRBD1. This CDR3 has 16 residues. The ends lost 0 bases at V and 4 bases at J; junction bases unmatched: 3. Germline CDR1 is MGHRA and CDR2 is YSYEKL. The CDR3 loop is CASSQEGQGVNQPQHF. CDR3 nucleotide sequence: TGCGCCAGCAGCCAAGAAGGACAGGGGGTGAATCAGCCCCAGCATTTT.

About this clone: Within the sample, other DNA sequences also encode this same CDR3. J is TRBJ2-2 and V is TRBV5-1, with TRBD1 identical over 8 bases. Germline loops: CDR1 SGHRS, CDR2 YFSETQ. This CDR3 contains 15 residues. The trim removed 3 bases at V and 1 base at J, leaving 2 bases unmatched. For the CDR3, the DNA is TGCGCCAGCAGCTCGACAGGGGTGAACACCGGGGAGCTGTTTTTT. It specifies CASSSTGVNTGELFF.

J is TRBJ1-4 and V is TRBV19; D possibly corresponds to TRBD1 (5 bases). CDR3 length: 13 amino acids. V was cut by 5 bases and J by 10 bases, with 14 bases left in between. Germline values: CDR1 LNHDA, CDR2 SQIVND (reference sequence). This CDR3 reads CASSAPGLAKLFF. For the CDR3, the DNA is TGTGCCAGTAGTGCCCCGGGACTTGCAAAACTGTTTTTT.

This clone was picked up one time. The chain employs TRBV6-5 and TRBJ2-7; the match to TRBD2 covers 12 bases. CDR3 size: 16 residues. Losses at the gene ends were 0 bases for V and 3 bases for J; bases not matched to a gene: 3. Per germline, CDR1 MNHEY and CDR2 SVGAGI. CDR3 sequence (DNA): TGTGCCAGCAGTTACTCACTAGCGGGGGGTGTCTACGAGCAGTACTTC. This sequence encodes CASSYSLAGGVYEQYF.

The chain uses TRBV11-2 and TRBJ1-2; tentative D call: TRBD1 (5 bases). In germline, CDR1 is SGHAT, CDR2 FQNNGV. The CDR3 contains 13 residues. V lost 4 bases to trimming and J lost 4 bases, with 10 bases between them. The CDR3 DNA is TGTGCCAGCAGCTCGTCAGGGTTCTATGGCTACACCTTC. Its translation is CASSSSGFYGYTF. Drawing the rest from reference TRBV11-2 and TRBJ1-2, the complete variable domain is EAGVAQSPRYKIIEKRQSVAFWCNPISGHATLYWYQQILGQGPKLLIQFQNNGVVDDSQLPKDRFSAERLKGVDSTLKIQPAKLEDSAVYLCASSSSGFYGYTFGSGTRLTVV.

This clone was recorded only once. The J gene is TRBJ2-5, the V gene TRBV6-2 or TRBV6-3, with TRBD2 identical over 9 bases. The CDR3 is 15 amino acids. V was clipped by 3 bases and J by 1 base; unmatched bases: 3. The germline gives CDR1 MNHEY, CDR2 SVGEGT. The CDR3 bases are TGTGCCAGCAGTTATAGCGGGGGATCCCAAGAGACCCAGTACTTC. Residues: CASSYSGGSQETQYF.

CDR3: CASSQVHRENEKLFF. CDR3 sequence (DNA): TGCGCCAGCAGCCAAGTCCACAGGGAGAATGAAAAACTGTTTTTT. V and J are TRBV4-1 and TRBJ1-4; D may be TRBD1 (6 bases). Germline CDR1 reads MGHRA; CDR2 reads YSYEKL. The CDR3 extends over 15 amino acids. V shed 1 base and J shed 5 bases, with 11 bases lying between them.

This chain links TRBV5-6 with TRBJ1-4, with 7 positions matching TRBD1. Unmatched junction bases numbered 12, after V lost 7 bases and J lost 0 bases. CDR1 is SGHDT, CDR2 YYEEEE, per germline. The CDR3 loop spans 17 amino acids. CDR3 nucleotides: TGTGCCAGCCACCCCGGGACAGCGGGTGCAACTAATGAAAAACTGTTTTTT. This sequence encodes CASHPGTAGATNEKLFF. The variable domain in full, completed from reference TRBV5-6 and TRBJ1-4, reads DAGVTQSPTHLIKTRGQQVTLRCSPKSGHDTVSWYQQALGQGPQFIFQYYEEEERQRGNFPDRFSGHQFPNYSSELNVNALLLGDSALYLCASHPGTAGATNEKLFFGSGTQLSVL.